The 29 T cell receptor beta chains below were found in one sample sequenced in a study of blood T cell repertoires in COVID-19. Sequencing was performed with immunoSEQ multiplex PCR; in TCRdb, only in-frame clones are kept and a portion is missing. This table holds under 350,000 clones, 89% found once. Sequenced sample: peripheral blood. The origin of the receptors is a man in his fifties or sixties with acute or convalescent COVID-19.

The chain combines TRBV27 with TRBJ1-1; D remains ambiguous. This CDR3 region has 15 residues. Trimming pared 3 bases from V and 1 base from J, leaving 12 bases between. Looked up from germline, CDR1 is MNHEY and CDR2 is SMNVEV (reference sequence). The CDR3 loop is CASSFNSRQNTEAFF. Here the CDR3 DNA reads TGTGCCAGCAGTTTTAACTCCCGACAGAACACTGAAGCTTTCTTT.

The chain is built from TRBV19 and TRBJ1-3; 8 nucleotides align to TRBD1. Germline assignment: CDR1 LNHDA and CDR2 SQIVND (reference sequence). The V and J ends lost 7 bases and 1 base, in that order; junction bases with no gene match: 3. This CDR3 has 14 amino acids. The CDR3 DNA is TGTGCCAGTACCAGACAGGGGTCTGGAAACACCATATATTTT. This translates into CASTRQGSGNTIYF.

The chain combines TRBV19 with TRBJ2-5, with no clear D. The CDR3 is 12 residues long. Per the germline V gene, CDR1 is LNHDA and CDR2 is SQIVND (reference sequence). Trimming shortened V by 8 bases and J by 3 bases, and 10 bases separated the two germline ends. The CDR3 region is CASVGSEETQYF. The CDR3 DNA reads TGTGCCAGTGTTGGCAGTGAAGAGACCCAGTACTTC.

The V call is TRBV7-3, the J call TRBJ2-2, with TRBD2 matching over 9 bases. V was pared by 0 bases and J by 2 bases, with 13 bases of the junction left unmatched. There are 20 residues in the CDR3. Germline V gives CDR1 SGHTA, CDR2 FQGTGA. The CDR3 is CASSLTPPGSGGSNTGELFF. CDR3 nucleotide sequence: TGTGCCAGCAGCTTAACGCCCCCGGGTAGCGGGGGCAGTAACACCGGGGAGCTGTTTTTT.

This chain's CDR3 is CASSLAGETQYF. CDR3 nucleotides: TGTGCCAGCAGCTTGGCCGGGGAGACCCAGTACTTC. The chain links TRBV5-6 to TRBJ2-5; no clear D gene. The CDR3 extends over 12 amino acids. Germline V lookup: CDR1 SGHDT, CDR2 YYEEEE. V lost 0 bases, J lost 5 bases, and 5 bases lay in between.

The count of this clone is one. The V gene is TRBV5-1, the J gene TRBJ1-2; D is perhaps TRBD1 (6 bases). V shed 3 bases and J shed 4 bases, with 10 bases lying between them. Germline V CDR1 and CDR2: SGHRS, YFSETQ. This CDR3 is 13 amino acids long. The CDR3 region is CASSYDRTYGYTF. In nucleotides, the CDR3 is TGCGCCAGCAGCTACGACAGGACCTATGGCTACACCTTC.

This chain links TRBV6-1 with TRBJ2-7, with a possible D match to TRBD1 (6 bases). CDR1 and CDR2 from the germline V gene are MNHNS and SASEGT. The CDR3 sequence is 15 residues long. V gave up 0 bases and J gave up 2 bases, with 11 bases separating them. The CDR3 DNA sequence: TGTGCCAGCAGTGAAGCGCCCGGGACAACCTACGAGCAGTACTTC. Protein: CASSEAPGTTYEQYF.

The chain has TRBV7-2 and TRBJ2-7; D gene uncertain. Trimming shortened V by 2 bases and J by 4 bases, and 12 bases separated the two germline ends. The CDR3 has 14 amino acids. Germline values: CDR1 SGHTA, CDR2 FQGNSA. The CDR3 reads CASSLFDMSYEQYF. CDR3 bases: TGTGCCAGCAGCTTATTTGACATGTCTTACGAGCAGTACTTC.

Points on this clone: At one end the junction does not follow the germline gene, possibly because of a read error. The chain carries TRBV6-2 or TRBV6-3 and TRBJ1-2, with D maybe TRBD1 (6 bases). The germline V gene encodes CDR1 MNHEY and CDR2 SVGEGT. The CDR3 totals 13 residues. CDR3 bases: TGTGCCAGCAGCCCACAGACAGGTTCGAGGTCTCAATTC. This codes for CASSPQTGSRSQF.

CDR3 protein: CASSDPGRGKDGYTF. CDR3 sequence (DNA): TGTGCCAGCAGTGACCCCGGGAGGGGGAAGGATGGCTACACCTTC. The J gene is TRBJ1-2, the V gene TRBV2, with D possibly being TRBD1 (6 bases). This CDR3 has 15 residues. Germline loops: CDR1 SNHLY, CDR2 FYNNEI. Trimming took 3 bases from V and 6 from J, leaving 17 bases between them.

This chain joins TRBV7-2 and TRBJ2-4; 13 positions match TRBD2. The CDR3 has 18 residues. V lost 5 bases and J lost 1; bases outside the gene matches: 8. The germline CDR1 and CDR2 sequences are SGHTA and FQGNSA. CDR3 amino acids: CASSHTSGGASAKNIQYF. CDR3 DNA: TGTGCCAGCAGCCACACTAGCGGGGGGGCCTCTGCCAAAAACATTCAGTACTTC.

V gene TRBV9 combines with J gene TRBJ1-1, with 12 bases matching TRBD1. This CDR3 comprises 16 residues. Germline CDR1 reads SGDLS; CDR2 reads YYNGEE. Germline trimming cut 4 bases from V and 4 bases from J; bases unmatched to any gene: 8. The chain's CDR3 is CASSLSGQGAGTEAFF. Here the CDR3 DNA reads TGTGCCAGCAGCCTATCGGGACAGGGGGCTGGCACTGAAGCTTTCTTT.

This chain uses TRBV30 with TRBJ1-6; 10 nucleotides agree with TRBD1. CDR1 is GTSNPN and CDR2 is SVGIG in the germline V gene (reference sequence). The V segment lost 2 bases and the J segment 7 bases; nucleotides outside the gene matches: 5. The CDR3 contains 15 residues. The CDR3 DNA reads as TGTGCCTGGAGTTTGGGGACAGGGGAGAATTCACCCCTCCACTTT. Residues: CAWSLGTGENSPLHF.

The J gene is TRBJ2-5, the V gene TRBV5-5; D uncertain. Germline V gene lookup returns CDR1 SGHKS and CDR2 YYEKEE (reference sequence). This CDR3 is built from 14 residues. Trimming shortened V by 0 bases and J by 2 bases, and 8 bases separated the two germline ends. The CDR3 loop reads CASSLAGSQETQYF. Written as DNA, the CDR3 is TGTGCCAGCAGCTTGGCAGGATCTCAAGAGACCCAGTACTTC.

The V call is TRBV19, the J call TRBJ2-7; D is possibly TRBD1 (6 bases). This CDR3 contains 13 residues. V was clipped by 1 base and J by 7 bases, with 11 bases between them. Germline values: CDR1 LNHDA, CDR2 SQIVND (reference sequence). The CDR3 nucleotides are TGTGCCAGTAGTATAGGGATGGGGGCAGAGCAGTACTTC. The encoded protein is CASSIGMGAEQYF.

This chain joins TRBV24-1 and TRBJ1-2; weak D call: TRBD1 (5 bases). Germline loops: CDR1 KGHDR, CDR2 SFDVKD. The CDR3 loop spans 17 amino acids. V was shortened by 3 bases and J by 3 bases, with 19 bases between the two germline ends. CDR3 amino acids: CATSDSLGTVKDYGYTF. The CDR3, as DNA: TGTGCCACCAGTGATAGTTTGGGGACTGTGAAGGACTATGGCTACACCTTC.

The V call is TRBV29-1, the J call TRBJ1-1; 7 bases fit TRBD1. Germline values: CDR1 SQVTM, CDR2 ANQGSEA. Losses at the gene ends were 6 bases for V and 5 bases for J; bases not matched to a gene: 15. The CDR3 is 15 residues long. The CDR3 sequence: CSVGSRQGRGTEAFF. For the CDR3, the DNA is TGCAGCGTGGGCTCACGACAGGGACGCGGGACTGAAGCTTTCTTT.

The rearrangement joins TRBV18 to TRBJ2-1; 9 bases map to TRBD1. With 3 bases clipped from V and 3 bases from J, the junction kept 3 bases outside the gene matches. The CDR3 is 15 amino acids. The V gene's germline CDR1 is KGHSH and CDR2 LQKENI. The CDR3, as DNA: TGTGCCAGCTCACCTGCGACAGGGGGCTACAATGAGCAGTTCTTC. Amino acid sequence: CASSPATGGYNEQFF.

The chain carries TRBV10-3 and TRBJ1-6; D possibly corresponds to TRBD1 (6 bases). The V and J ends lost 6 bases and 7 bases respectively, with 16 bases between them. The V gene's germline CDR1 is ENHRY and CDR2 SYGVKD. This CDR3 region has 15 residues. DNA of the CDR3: TGTGCCATCAGGGAATCAGGGGTAGGGAATTCACCCCTCCACTTT. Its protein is CAIRESGVGNSPLHF.

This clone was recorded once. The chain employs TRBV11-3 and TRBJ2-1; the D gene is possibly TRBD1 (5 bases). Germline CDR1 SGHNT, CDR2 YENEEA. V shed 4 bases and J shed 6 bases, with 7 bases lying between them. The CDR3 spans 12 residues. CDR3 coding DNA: TGTGCCAGCAGCTACGACAGCAATGAGCAGTTCTTC. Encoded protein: CASSYDSNEQFF.

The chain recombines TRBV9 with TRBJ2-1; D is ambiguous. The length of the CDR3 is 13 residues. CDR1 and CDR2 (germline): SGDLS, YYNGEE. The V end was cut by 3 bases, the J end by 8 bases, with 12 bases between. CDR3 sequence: CASSGASRDEQFF. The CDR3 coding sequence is TGTGCCAGCAGCGGGGCTTCGCGAGATGAGCAGTTCTTC.

The CDR3 sequence: CASSVLRDRVTDTQYF. CDR3 in DNA: TGTGCCAGCAGCGTACTCCGGGACAGGGTCACAGATACGCAGTATTTT. The chain couples TRBV9 to TRBJ2-3; 9 bases agree with TRBD1. The J segment lost 2 bases and the V segment lost 1 base, leaving 5 bases of the junction unmatched. The V gene's germline CDR1 is SGDLS and CDR2 YYNGEE. The length of the CDR3 is 16 residues.

CDR3 sequence: CASRGSKNHGYTF. CDR3 nucleotide sequence: TGTGCCAGCCGAGGGTCCAAAAATCATGGCTACACCTTC. This chain links TRBV7-9 with TRBJ1-2; D unresolved. The CDR3 runs 13 residues. V lost 8 bases and J 6 bases, leaving 16 bases between the germline ends. Germline V gene lookup returns CDR1 SEHNR and CDR2 FQNEAQ (reference sequence).

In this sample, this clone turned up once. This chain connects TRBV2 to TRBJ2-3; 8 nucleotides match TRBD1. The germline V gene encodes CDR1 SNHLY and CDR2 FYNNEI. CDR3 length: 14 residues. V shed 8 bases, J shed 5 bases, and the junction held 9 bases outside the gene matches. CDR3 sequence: CASRRQGAVDTQYF. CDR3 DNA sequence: TGTGCCAGCCGGAGGCAGGGGGCGGTAGATACGCAGTATTTT.

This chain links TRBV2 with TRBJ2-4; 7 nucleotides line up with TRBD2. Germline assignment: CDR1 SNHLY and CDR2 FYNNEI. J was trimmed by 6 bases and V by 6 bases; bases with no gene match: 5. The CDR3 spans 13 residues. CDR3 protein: CASSGTGGNIQYF. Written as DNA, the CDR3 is TGTGCCAGCAGCGGGACGGGGGGAAACATTCAGTACTTC.

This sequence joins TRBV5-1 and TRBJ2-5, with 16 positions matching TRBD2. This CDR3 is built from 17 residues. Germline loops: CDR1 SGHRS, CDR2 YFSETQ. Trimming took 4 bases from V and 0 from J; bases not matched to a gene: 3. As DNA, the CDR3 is TGCGCCAGCAGCCAGGGACTAGCGGGGGGGAACCAAGAGACCCAGTACTTC. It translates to CASSQGLAGGNQETQYF.

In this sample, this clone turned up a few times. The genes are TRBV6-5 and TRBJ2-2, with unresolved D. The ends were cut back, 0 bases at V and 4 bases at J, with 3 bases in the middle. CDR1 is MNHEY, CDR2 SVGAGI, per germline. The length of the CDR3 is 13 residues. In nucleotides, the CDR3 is TGTGCCAGCAGTTACTCCGGCACCGGGGAGCTGTTTTTT. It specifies CASSYSGTGELFF.

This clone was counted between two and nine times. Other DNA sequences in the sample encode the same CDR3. This CDR3 is CASSLATGSNQPQHF. As DNA, the CDR3 is TGCGCCAGCAGCTTGGCGACAGGAAGCAATCAGCCCCAGCATTTT. The chain uses TRBV5-1 and TRBJ1-5, with a tentative D call TRBD1 (6 bases). Per the germline V gene, CDR1 is SGHRS and CDR2 is YFSETQ. Deletions cut 0 bases from V and 1 base from J, with 8 bases between. The CDR3 totals 15 residues.

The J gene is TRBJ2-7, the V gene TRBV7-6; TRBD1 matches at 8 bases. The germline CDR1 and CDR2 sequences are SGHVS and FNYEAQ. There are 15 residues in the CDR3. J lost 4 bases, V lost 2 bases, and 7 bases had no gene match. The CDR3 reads CASSLTQQGEYEQYF. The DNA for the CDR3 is TGTGCCAGCAGCTTAACCCAACAGGGGGAGTACGAGCAGTACTTC.